The 10 T cell receptor beta chains presented below share a single source sample, sequenced in a study of blood T cell repertoires in COVID-19. This table comes from immunoSEQ multiplex PCR, and its TCRdb copy is limited to in-frame clones, with some not included. The sample consists of around 73,000 clones, 65% to 85% of them appearing once. What was sequenced was peripheral blood. These receptors all stem from a human donor in a cohort sampled during active COVID-19.

V gene TRBV7-2 combines with J gene TRBJ2-5; TRBD2 might be the D (5 bases). The CDR3 covers 11 residues. Trimming took 8 bases from V and 9 from J, leaving 13 bases between them. Per germline, CDR1 SGHTA and CDR2 FQGNSA. CDR3 amino acids: CASAGGVPQYF. The CDR3 region has the DNA TGTGCCAGCGCCGGAGGAGTCCCCCAGTACTTC. The full variable domain, with the rest looked up from reference TRBV7-2 and TRBJ2-5, is GAGVSQSPSNKVTEKGKDVELRCDPISGHTALYWYRQSLGQGLEFLIYFQGNSAPDKSGLPSDRFSAERTGGSVSTLTIQRTQQEDSAVYLCASAGGVPQYFGPGTRLLVL.

The chain recombines TRBV19 with TRBJ1-5, with D uncertain. CDR3 length: 14 amino acids. The germline V gene has CDR1 LNHDA and CDR2 SQIVND (reference sequence). The germline V and J ends were trimmed by 6 bases and 4 bases, with 13 bases remaining between them. The CDR3 bases are TGTGCCAGTAGCCGCGTTGGTCGGAATCAGCCCCAGCATTTT. This translates into CASSRVGRNQPQHF.

The chain recombines TRBV7-6 with TRBJ2-7, with D maybe TRBD1 (6 bases). Germline loops: CDR1 SGHVS, CDR2 FNYEAQ. V was cut by 1 base and J by 3 bases, with 19 bases left in between. There are 17 residues in the CDR3. The CDR3 is CASSLESGTFERYEQYF. The CDR3 nucleotides are TGTGCCAGCAGCTTAGAAAGTGGGACATTTGAGCGCTACGAGCAGTACTTC.

The rearrangement joins TRBV28 to TRBJ1-4; TRBD1 matches at 8 bases. The CDR3 totals 13 residues. CDR1 and CDR2 (germline): MDHEN, SYDVKM. Trimming removed 5 bases from V and 8 bases from J; junction bases left unmatched: 4. The CDR3 bases are TGTGCCAGCAGTACAGGGGGTGAGGAAAAACTGTTTTTT. It translates to CASSTGGEEKLFF. The complete variable domain, with remaining parts taken from reference TRBV28 and TRBJ1-4, reads DVKVTQSSRYLVKRTGEKVFLECVQDMDHENMFWYRQDPGLGLRLIYFSYDVKMKEKGDIPEGYSVSREKKERFSLILESASTNQTSMYLCASSTGGEEKLFFGSGTQLSVL.

The CDR3 region has the DNA TGTGCCAGTTTTCGAGACCCGGGACTCATCGACGAGCAGTACTTC. Its translation is CASFRDPGLIDEQYF. The chain couples TRBV2 to TRBJ2-7, with a possible D match to TRBD2 (6 bases). Trimming pared 9 bases from V and 5 bases from J, leaving 23 bases between. The germline V gene has CDR1 SNHLY and CDR2 FYNNEI. This CDR3 has 15 amino acids.

This clone is a singleton in its sample. The V call is TRBV5-1, the J call TRBJ1-1, with 10 bases fitting TRBD1. There are 14 residues in the CDR3. After removal of 7 bases from V and 3 bases from J, the junction contained 6 bases not matched to a gene. Germline CDR1 SGHRS, CDR2 YFSETQ. The CDR3: CASHPDRGDTEAFF. Here the CDR3 DNA reads TGCGCCAGCCACCCGGACAGGGGGGACACTGAAGCTTTCTTT.

This chain joins TRBV4-1 and TRBJ2-5, with D maybe TRBD2 (6 bases). V gave up 0 bases and J gave up 4 bases, with 12 bases separating them. Germline assignment: CDR1 MGHRA and CDR2 YSYEKL. This CDR3 has 15 amino acids. The CDR3 spells CASSQEEGPGETQYF. In nucleotides, the CDR3 is TGCGCCAGCAGCCAAGAGGAGGGCCCCGGAGAGACCCAGTACTTC.

Only one count was recorded for this clone. The chain is built from TRBV19 and TRBJ2-5, with D perhaps matching TRBD2 (6 bases). The CDR3 is 13 amino acids. Germline loops: CDR1 LNHDA, CDR2 SQIVND (reference sequence). V lost 5 bases to trimming and J lost 2 bases, with 9 bases between them. As DNA, the CDR3 is TGTGCCAGTAGTCACAGCGGGCAAGAGACCCAGTACTTC. This encodes CASSHSGQETQYF. Combining the CDR3 with reference TRBV19 and TRBJ2-5 gives the whole variable domain DGGITQSPKYLFRKEGQNVTLSCEQNLNHDAMYWYRQDPGQGLRLIYYSQIVNDFQKGDIAEGYSVSREKKESFPLTVTSAQKNPTAFYLCASSHSGQETQYFGPGTRLLVL.

The V gene is TRBV6-5, the J gene TRBJ1-2, with D possibly being TRBD1 (6 bases). Germline V gene sequence: CDR1 MNHEY, CDR2 SVGAGI. The CDR3 is made up of 14 amino acids. V was cut by 9 bases and J by 4 bases, with 18 bases left in between. The CDR3 spells CASRLVPDSYGYTF. As DNA, the CDR3 is TGTGCCAGTCGTTTGGTACCGGACAGCTATGGCTACACCTTC.

V and J are TRBV19 and TRBJ2-1, with 10 bases that match TRBD2. J gave up 2 bases and V 3 bases, and 4 bases lay outside the gene matches. The CDR3 sequence is 16 residues long. CDR1 is LNHDA, CDR2 SQIVND, per germline (reference sequence). CDR3 sequence reads: CASSIGGLAAYNEQFF. The CDR3 nucleotides read TGTGCCAGTAGTATCGGTGGACTAGCGGCCTACAATGAGCAGTTCTTC.